The 15 T cell receptor beta chains listed next were all sequenced from one sample in a study of cytomegalovirus exposure and HLA in healthy donors. The study ran its PCR with 60 Vbeta and 13 Jbeta primers. TCRdb's copy holds only in-frame clones and misses some; the assay was immunoSEQ multiplex PCR. The sample lists over 150,000 clones; around 75% were seen once. The source material was PBMCs. Receptors originate from a woman under 40 in good health and CMV-seropositive.

With regard to this clone: The junction does not match germline at one end; this may be a read error. The chain couples TRBV7-9 to TRBJ2-2; TRBD1 matches at 12 bases. Germline CDR1 is SEHNR and CDR2 is FQNEAQ (reference sequence). CDR3 size: 15 residues. This chain's CDR3 is CASSRDRGLIGGLFF. CDR3 sequence (DNA): TGTGCCAGCAGCCGGGACAGGGGGCTAATCGGGGGGCTGTTTTTT. The whole variable domain, remainder taken from reference TRBV7-9 and TRBJ2-2, is DTGVSQNPRHKITKRGQNVTFRCDPISEHNRLYWYRQTLGQGPEFLTYFQNEAQLEKSRLLSDRFSAERPKGSFSTLEIQRTEQGDSAMYLCASSRDRGLIGGLFFGEGSRLTVL.

The chain links TRBV15 to TRBJ2-1; 15 bases line up with TRBD2. The V segment lost 5 bases and the J segment 7 bases; nucleotides outside the gene matches: 12. The V gene's germline CDR1 is LNHNV and CDR2 YYDKDF (reference sequence). CDR3 length equals 18 residues. The CDR3 region has the DNA TGTGCCACCAGCGATTCCGGGACTAGCGGGAGGTTTTGGAATGAGCAGTTCTTC. Its protein is CATSDSGTSGRFWNEQFF.

This chain links TRBV28 with TRBJ1-1; 10 bases are a match to TRBD1. J was trimmed by 1 base and V by 4 bases; bases with no gene match: 6. Germline-derived CDR1 and CDR2 are MDHEN and SYDVKM. The CDR3 totals 16 residues. The DNA for the CDR3 is TGTGCCAGCAGTTCCCGGGACAGGGGCTCGAACACTGAAGCTTTCTTT. Amino acid sequence: CASSSRDRGSNTEAFF.

This clone was observed a few times. This chain uses TRBV5-1 with TRBJ2-7, with D possibly TRBD1 on 5 matching bases. V was trimmed by 4 bases and J by 5 bases, leaving 13 bases between them. Germline V CDR1 and CDR2: SGHRS, YFSETQ. This CDR3 spans 13 amino acids. The DNA of the CDR3 is TGCGCCAGCAGCGGTGGGGCCCGTGACGAGCAGTACTTC. Translating it yields CASSGGARDEQYF.

V gene TRBV5-4 combines with J gene TRBJ2-7, with TRBD2 matching 15 bases. V was clipped by 7 bases and J by 3 bases; unmatched bases: 5. The CDR3 extends over 15 amino acids. In germline, CDR1 is SGHNT, CDR2 YYREEE (reference sequence). The CDR3 bases are TGTGCCAGCGGCGAGGGACTAGCGGGGGGCTACGAGCAGTACTTC. It specifies CASGEGLAGGYEQYF.

This sequence joins TRBV28 and TRBJ2-7; a weak D match, TRBD1 (6 bases). This CDR3 region has 13 residues. Trimming cost V 6 bases and J 1 base, with 10 bases left between them. In germline, CDR1 is MDHEN, CDR2 SYDVKM. CDR3 sequence reads: CASSLRGSYEQYF. CDR3 coding DNA: TGTGCCAGCAGCCTCAGGGGTTCCTACGAGCAGTACTTC.

J is TRBJ2-3 and V is TRBV11-2; TRBD2 matches at 10 bases. The germline V gene has CDR1 SGHAT and CDR2 FQNNGV. This CDR3 comprises 16 residues. J lost 1 base, V lost 5 bases, and 6 bases had no gene match. In DNA, the CDR3 is TGTGCCAGCAGCCCAGCGGGAGGGTGGGGCACAGATACGCAGTATTTT. Protein sequence: CASSPAGGWGTDTQYF.

This clone came up a few times. The chain joins TRBV27 to TRBJ1-1, with D maybe TRBD1 (5 bases). V gave up 5 bases and J gave up 4 bases, with 14 bases separating them. Germline values: CDR1 MNHEY, CDR2 SMNVEV (reference sequence). This CDR3 is built from 14 residues. The CDR3 sequence is CASSPRGSGTEAFF. The CDR3 coding sequence is TGTGCCAGCAGTCCCCGGGGGTCGGGCACTGAAGCTTTCTTT.

This clone was seen once. The chain is built from TRBV5-6 and TRBJ2-1; 8 bases fit TRBD2. This CDR3 has 15 amino acids. Germline lookup yields CDR1 SGHDT and CDR2 YYEEEE. V trimming: 4 bases; J trimming: 9 bases; junction bases outside the gene matches: 12. The CDR3 spells CASSRRAGVGSEQFF. Written as DNA, the CDR3 is TGTGCCAGCAGCCGGAGAGCGGGAGTTGGGTCTGAGCAGTTCTTC.

This chain links TRBV6-5 with TRBJ2-7; 9 bases agree with TRBD2. Germline V gene lookup returns CDR1 MNHEY and CDR2 SVGAGI. J was trimmed by 3 bases and V by 0 bases; bases with no gene match: 6. The CDR3 length is 16 residues. CDR3 sequence reads: CASSYSRASGIYEQYF. DNA of the CDR3: TGTGCCAGCAGTTACTCGAGGGCTAGCGGGATCTACGAGCAGTACTTC.

This chain connects TRBV7-9 to TRBJ1-5; no clear D. The V gene's germline CDR1 is SEHNR and CDR2 FQNEAQ (reference sequence). Trimming left V 5 bases short and J 6 bases short, with 17 bases between. This CDR3 contains 15 residues. The CDR3 is CASSQQDWEGQPQHF. The CDR3 coding sequence is TGTGCCAGCAGCCAGCAGGACTGGGAGGGTCAGCCCCAGCATTTT.

The chain carries TRBV7-9 and TRBJ1-3; 7 positions match TRBD1. Per germline, CDR1 SEHNR and CDR2 FQNEAQ (reference sequence). The CDR3 runs 15 residues. V trimming: 5 bases; J trimming: 7 bases; junction bases outside the gene matches: 11. CDR3 bases: TGTGCCAGCAGCCTACAGACAGGGACCTTGAACACCATATATTTT. Translating gives CASSLQTGTLNTIYF.

The chain carries TRBV18 and TRBJ1-1; weak D call: TRBD1 (5 bases). The CDR3 has 12 amino acids. CDR1 is KGHSH and CDR2 is LQKENI in the germline V gene. V was pared by 3 bases and J by 5 bases, with 7 bases between. CDR3 sequence (DNA): TGTGCCAGCTCACCGCAGGGAACTGAAGCTTTCTTT. Amino acid sequence: CASSPQGTEAFF. The variable domain in full, completed from reference TRBV18 and TRBJ1-1, reads NAGVMQNPRHLVRRRGQEARLRCSPMKGHSHVYWYRQLPEEGLKFMVYLQKENIIDESGMPKERFSAEFPKEGPSILRIQQVVRGDSAAYFCASSPQGTEAFFGQGTRLTVV.

The J gene is TRBJ2-2, the V gene TRBV5-1, with TRBD2 identical over 9 bases. Germline trimming cut 6 bases from V and 1 base from J; bases unmatched to any gene: 4. The CDR3 is 15 residues long. CDR1 is SGHRS and CDR2 is YFSETQ in the germline V gene. The CDR3 coding sequence is TGCGCCAGCACAGGACTAGCGAGGAACACCGGGGAGCTGTTTTTT. This encodes CASTGLARNTGELFF.

The V gene is TRBV4-2, the J gene TRBJ1-1; 8 bases map to TRBD1. Unmatched junction bases numbered 8, after V lost 0 bases and J lost 11 bases. The CDR3 is 14 residues long. CDR1 and CDR2 (germline): LGHNA, YNFKEQ. In DNA, the CDR3 is TGTGCCAGCAGCCAAGACCGGACAGGGACCGTGGCTTTCTTT. This codes for CASSQDRTGTVAFF.